The 18 T cell receptor beta chains in this list originate from one sample, sequenced in a study of blood T cell repertoires in COVID-19. This table comes from immunoSEQ multiplex PCR, and its TCRdb copy is limited to in-frame clones, with some not included. The table records roughly 150,000 clones, about 86% of them present only once. The sequenced sample consisted of PBMCs or T cells enriched from blood (not recorded which). Every receptor here comes from a man aged 50-60 years who had recovered from COVID-19.

This clone was detected a few times. The rearrangement uses TRBV15 and TRBJ2-1; 7 bases fit TRBD1. The V segment lost 2 bases and the J segment 8 bases; nucleotides outside the gene matches: 9. Germline V lookup: CDR1 LNHNV, CDR2 YYDKDF (reference sequence). The CDR3 has 15 residues. CDR3 sequence reads: CATSRRGQARDEQFF. DNA of the CDR3: TGTGCCACCAGCAGACGAGGACAGGCGCGGGATGAGCAGTTCTTC.

This chain uses TRBV15 with TRBJ2-5, with D possibly matching TRBD1 (6 bases). The ends were cut back, 1 base at V and 2 bases at J, with 11 bases in the middle. CDR3 length equals 15 residues. Germline loops: CDR1 LNHNV, CDR2 YYDKDF (reference sequence). The chain's CDR3 is CATSRGGTGQETQYF. Written as DNA, the CDR3 is TGTGCCACCAGCAGAGGGGGTACAGGGCAAGAGACCCAGTACTTC. The complete variable domain, with remaining parts taken from reference TRBV15 and TRBJ2-5, reads DAMVIQNPRYQVTQFGKPVTLSCSQTLNHNVMYWYQQKSSQAPKLLFHYYDKDFNNEADTPDNFQSRRPNTSFCFLDIRSPGLGDTAMYLCATSRGGTGQETQYFGPGTRLLVL.

The chain uses TRBV6-5 and TRBJ1-1; 8 positions agree with TRBD1. This CDR3 has 15 amino acids. Germline lookup yields CDR1 MNHEY and CDR2 SVGAGI. J lost 1 base, V lost 5 bases, and 6 bases had no gene match. CDR3 sequence reads: CASSKRTGQNTEAFF. The CDR3 DNA sequence: TGTGCCAGCAGTAAAAGGACAGGGCAGAACACTGAAGCTTTCTTT.

This clone was picked up a small number of times. J is TRBJ1-1 and V is TRBV19; maybe TRBD1 (5 bases). Germline V gives CDR1 LNHDA, CDR2 SQIVND (reference sequence). Trimming stripped 6 bases from V and 1 base from J, with 18 bases between. The CDR3 consists of 16 residues. The CDR3 DNA sequence: TGTGCCAGTAGGCCAGACCGGCGGACATGGAACACTGAAGCTTTCTTT. It translates to CASRPDRRTWNTEAFF.

As for this clone: The junction shows a germline mismatch at one end, possibly a read error. The chain has TRBV7-7 and TRBJ2-6, with 9 bases that match TRBD1. The CDR3 is 16 amino acids. Germline V gene lookup returns CDR1 SSHAT and CDR2 FNYEAQ (reference sequence). CDR3 in amino acids: CASSLGTGTGANVLTF. The CDR3 nucleotides read TGTGCTAGCAGCTTAGGGACAGGGACTGGGGCCAACGTCCTGACTTTC.

The CDR3, as DNA: TGTGCCAGCAGCCCGGGACAGGGAGAGTCTGGAAACACCATATATTTT. Residues: CASSPGQGESGNTIYF. The gene calls are TRBV11-2 and TRBJ1-3; 9 bases are a match to TRBD1. V trimming: 5 bases; J trimming: 1 base; junction bases outside the gene matches: 6. Germline lookup yields CDR1 SGHAT and CDR2 FQNNGV. The CDR3 loop spans 16 amino acids.

J is TRBJ1-5 and V is TRBV5-5; the D is unclear. V was shortened by 3 bases and J by 0 bases, with 10 bases between the two germline ends. The CDR3 length is 15 residues. The V gene's germline CDR1 is SGHKS and CDR2 YYEKEE (reference sequence). The CDR3 spells CASSSFAGSNQPQHF. CDR3 nucleotide sequence: TGTGCCAGCAGCTCCTTCGCAGGTAGCAATCAGCCCCAGCATTTT.

The chain links TRBV7-7 to TRBJ2-5; 7 bases match TRBD2. CDR3 length: 16 amino acids. Trimming cost V 5 bases and J 4 bases; bases outside gene matches: 13. CDR1 and CDR2 from the germline V gene are SSHAT and FNYEAQ (reference sequence). In DNA, the CDR3 is TGTGCCAGCAGCCCCTTGGGGGAGGGGCGGGTAGAGACCCAGTACTTC. Its translation is CASSPLGEGRVETQYF. Drawing the rest from reference TRBV7-7 and TRBJ2-5, the complete variable domain is GAGVSQSPRYKVTKRGQDVTLRCDPISSHATLYWYQQALGQGPEFLTYFNYEAQPDKSGLPSDRFSAERPEGSISTLTIQRTEQRDSAMYRCASSPLGEGRVETQYFGPGTRLLVL.

The chain is built from TRBV2 and TRBJ1-2, with D maybe TRBD1 (6 bases). The ends were cut back, 6 bases at V and 6 bases at J, with 11 bases in the middle. This CDR3 is 12 amino acids long. In germline, CDR1 is SNHLY, CDR2 FYNNEI. The CDR3 DNA sequence: TGTGCCAGCAGCCGGGACAACAATGGCTACACCTTC. It is translated as CASSRDNNGYTF. The full variable domain, with the rest looked up from reference TRBV2 and TRBJ1-2, is EPEVTQTPSHQVTQMGQEVILRCVPISNHLYFYWYRQILGQKVEFLVSFYNNEISEKSEIFDDQFSVERPDGSNFTLKIRSTKLEDSAMYFCASSRDNNGYTFGSGTRLTVV.

The CDR3: CARTQAISGNTIYF. DNA for the CDR3: TGTGCCCGAACTCAAGCGATCTCTGGAAACACCATATATTTT. The rearrangement links TRBV5-4 to TRBJ1-3; D gene ambiguous. This CDR3 comprises 14 residues. The germline CDR1 and CDR2 sequences are SGHNT and YYREEE (reference sequence). Trimming took 10 bases from V and 0 from J, leaving 14 bases between them.

This rearrangement joins TRBV5-4 to TRBJ1-5, with 7 bases fitting TRBD1. This CDR3 is built from 14 residues. J was trimmed by 4 bases and V by 4 bases; bases with no gene match: 5. The germline gives CDR1 SGHNT, CDR2 YYREEE (reference sequence). The CDR3 sequence: CASSADRTNQPQHF. DNA for the CDR3: TGTGCCAGCAGCGCGGACAGGACTAATCAGCCCCAGCATTTT.

V and J are TRBV7-3 and TRBJ2-3, with D perhaps TRBD1 (5 bases). Germline V CDR1 and CDR2: SGHTA, FQGTGA. Trimming removed 4 bases at V and 1 base at J, with 12 bases between. There are 15 residues in the CDR3. The CDR3 reads CASSSQGVRTDTQYF. Here the CDR3 DNA reads TGTGCCAGCAGCTCCCAAGGGGTACGCACAGATACGCAGTATTTT. Combining the CDR3 with reference TRBV7-3 and TRBJ2-3 gives the whole variable domain GAGVSQTPSNKVTEKGKYVELRCDPISGHTALYWYRQSLGQGPEFLIYFQGTGAADDSGLPNDRFFAVRPEGSVSTLKIQRTERGDSAVYLCASSSQGVRTDTQYFGPGTRLTVL.

V usage is TRBV6-5 and J usage is TRBJ1-6; the D gene is possibly TRBD1 (5 bases). With 0 bases removed from V and 9 bases from J, the gap between germline ends came to 15 bases. The length of the CDR3 is 16 residues. Per germline, CDR1 MNHEY and CDR2 SVGAGI. CDR3 in DNA: TGTGCCAGCAGTTACTCGAGCGGGGCCGGACTTTCACCCCTCCACTTT. This codes for CASSYSSGAGLSPLHF.

The chain uses TRBV12-1 and TRBJ2-1; TRBD1, the table's D call, lacks a check against the DNA. TRBV12-1 is recorded as a pseudogene. The CDR3 is made up of 14 amino acids. CDR3: CASSPGQGRNEQFF. The CDR3 DNA reads as TGTGCCAGCAGCCCCGGGCAGGGAAGGAATGAGCAGTTCTTC.

The chain combines TRBV13 with TRBJ2-5; 14 bases align to TRBD2. After removal of 4 bases from V and 4 bases from J, the junction contained 2 bases not matched to a gene. Germline CDR1 is PRHDT and CDR2 is FYEKMQ (reference sequence). The CDR3 runs to 15 residues. This CDR3 reads CASSSGLAGGETQYF. For the CDR3, the DNA is TGTGCCAGCAGCTCAGGACTAGCGGGGGGAGAGACCCAGTACTTC.

This clone appeared a few times. The chain joins TRBV11-1 to TRBJ1-6; the D is unclear. The ends were cut back, 5 bases at V and 5 bases at J, with 7 bases in the middle. Germline V CDR1 and CDR2: SGHAT, FQDESV (reference sequence). The CDR3 extends over 13 amino acids. The CDR3 nucleotides are TGTGCCAGCAGCCGCGCGGATAATTCACCCCTCCACTTT. Its protein is CASSRADNSPLHF.

This clone was found a few times. The J gene is TRBJ1-1, the V gene TRBV15; D is undetermined. From germline, CDR1 is LNHNV and CDR2 YYDKDF (reference sequence). The V and J ends lost 2 bases and 1 base respectively, with 8 bases between them. The CDR3 covers 14 residues. In nucleotides, the CDR3 is TGTGCCACCAGCAGACCCGGCGGGAACACTGAAGCTTTCTTT. Protein product: CATSRPGGNTEAFF.

The chain employs TRBV12-3 or TRBV12-4 and TRBJ2-2; TRBD1 might be the D (6 bases). This CDR3 has 13 residues. V lost 7 bases and J lost 3, with 9 bases in between. This CDR3 reads CASKRTDTGELFF. The CDR3, as DNA: TGTGCCAGCAAAAGGACAGACACCGGGGAGCTGTTTTTT.